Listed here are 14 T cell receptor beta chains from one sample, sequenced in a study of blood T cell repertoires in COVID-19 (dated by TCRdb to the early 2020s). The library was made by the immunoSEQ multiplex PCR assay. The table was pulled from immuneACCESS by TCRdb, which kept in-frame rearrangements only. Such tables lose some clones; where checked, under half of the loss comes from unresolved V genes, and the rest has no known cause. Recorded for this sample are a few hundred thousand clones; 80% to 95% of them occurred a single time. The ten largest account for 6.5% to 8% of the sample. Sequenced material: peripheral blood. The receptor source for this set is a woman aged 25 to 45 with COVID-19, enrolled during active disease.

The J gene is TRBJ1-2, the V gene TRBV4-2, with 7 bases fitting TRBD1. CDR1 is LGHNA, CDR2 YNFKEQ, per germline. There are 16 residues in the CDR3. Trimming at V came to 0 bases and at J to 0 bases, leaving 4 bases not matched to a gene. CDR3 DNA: TGTGCCAGCAGCCAAGATTGGACAGGAGCTAACTATGGCTACACCTTC. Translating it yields CASSQDWTGANYGYTF.

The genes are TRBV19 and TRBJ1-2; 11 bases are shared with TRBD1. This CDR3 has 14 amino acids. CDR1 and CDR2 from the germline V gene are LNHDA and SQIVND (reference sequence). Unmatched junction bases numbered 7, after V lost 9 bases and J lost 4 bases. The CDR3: CASDGQGAVYGYTF. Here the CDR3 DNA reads TGTGCCAGCGACGGACAGGGGGCCGTCTATGGCTACACCTTC. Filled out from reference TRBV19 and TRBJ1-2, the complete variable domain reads DGGITQSPKYLFRKEGQNVTLSCEQNLNHDAMYWYRQDPGQGLRLIYYSQIVNDFQKGDIAEGYSVSREKKESFPLTVTSAQKNPTAFYLCASDGQGAVYGYTFGSGTRLTVV.

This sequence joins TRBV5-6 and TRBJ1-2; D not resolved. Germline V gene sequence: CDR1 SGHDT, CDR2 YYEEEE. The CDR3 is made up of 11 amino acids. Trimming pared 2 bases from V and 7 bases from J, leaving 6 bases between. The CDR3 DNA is TGTGCCAGCAGCTTTGAGTTTGGCTACACCTTC. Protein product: CASSFEFGYTF.

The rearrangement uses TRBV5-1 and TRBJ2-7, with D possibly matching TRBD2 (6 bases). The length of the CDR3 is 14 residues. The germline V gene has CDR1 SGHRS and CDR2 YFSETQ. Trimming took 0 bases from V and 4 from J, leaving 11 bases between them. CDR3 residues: CASSLAGDDYEQYF. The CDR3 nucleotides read TGCGCCAGCAGCTTGGCGGGGGACGATTACGAGCAGTACTTC.

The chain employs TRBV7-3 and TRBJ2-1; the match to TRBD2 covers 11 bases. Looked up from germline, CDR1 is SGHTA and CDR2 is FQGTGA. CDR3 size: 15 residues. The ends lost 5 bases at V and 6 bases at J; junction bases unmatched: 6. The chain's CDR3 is CASSPRTSGLNEQFF. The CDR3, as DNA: TGTGCCAGCAGCCCCAGGACTAGCGGGCTCAATGAGCAGTTCTTC.

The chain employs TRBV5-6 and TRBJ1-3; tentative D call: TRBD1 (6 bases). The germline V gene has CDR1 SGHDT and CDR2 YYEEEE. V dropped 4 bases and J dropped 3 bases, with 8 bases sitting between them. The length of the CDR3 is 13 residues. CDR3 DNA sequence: TGTGCCAGCAGCGCAGGGGTTGGAAACACCATATATTTT. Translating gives CASSAGVGNTIYF.

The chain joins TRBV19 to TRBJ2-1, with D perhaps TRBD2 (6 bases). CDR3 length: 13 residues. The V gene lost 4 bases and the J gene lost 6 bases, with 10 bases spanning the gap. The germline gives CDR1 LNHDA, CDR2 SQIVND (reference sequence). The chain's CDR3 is CASSTTRGNEQFF. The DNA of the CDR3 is TGTGCCAGTAGTACGACTAGAGGCAATGAGCAGTTCTTC.

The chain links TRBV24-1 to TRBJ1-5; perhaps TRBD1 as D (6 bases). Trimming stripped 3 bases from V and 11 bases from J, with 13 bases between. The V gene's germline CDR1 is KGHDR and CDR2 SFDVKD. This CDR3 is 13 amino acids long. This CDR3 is CATSDPGETAQHF. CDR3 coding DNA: TGTGCCACCAGTGATCCAGGGGAGACGGCCCAGCATTTT.

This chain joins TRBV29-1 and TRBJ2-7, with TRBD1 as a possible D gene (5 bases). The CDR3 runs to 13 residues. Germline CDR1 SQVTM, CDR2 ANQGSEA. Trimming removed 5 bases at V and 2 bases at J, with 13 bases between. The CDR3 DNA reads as TGCAGCGTTCGGCGGTCAGGGACCTACGAGCAGTACTTC. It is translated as CSVRRSGTYEQYF.

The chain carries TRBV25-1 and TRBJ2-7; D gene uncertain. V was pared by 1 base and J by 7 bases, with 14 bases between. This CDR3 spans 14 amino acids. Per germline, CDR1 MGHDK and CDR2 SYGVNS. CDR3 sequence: CASSESNSLAEQYF. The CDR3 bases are TGTGCCAGCAGTGAATCAAACAGCCTGGCGGAGCAGTACTTC.

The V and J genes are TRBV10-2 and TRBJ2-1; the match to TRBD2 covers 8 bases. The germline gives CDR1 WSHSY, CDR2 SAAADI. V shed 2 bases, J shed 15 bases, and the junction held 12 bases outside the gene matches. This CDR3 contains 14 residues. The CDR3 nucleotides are TGCGCCAGCAGTGAGCCAAGTACTAGCGGAAGAAGGTTCTTC. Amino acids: CASSEPSTSGRRFF.

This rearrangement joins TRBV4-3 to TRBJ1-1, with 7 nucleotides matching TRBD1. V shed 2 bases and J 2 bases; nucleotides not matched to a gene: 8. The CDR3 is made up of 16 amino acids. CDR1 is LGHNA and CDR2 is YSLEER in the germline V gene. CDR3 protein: CASSQYVGQVNTEAFF. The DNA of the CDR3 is TGCGCCAGCAGCCAATATGTCGGACAGGTCAACACTGAAGCTTTCTTT.

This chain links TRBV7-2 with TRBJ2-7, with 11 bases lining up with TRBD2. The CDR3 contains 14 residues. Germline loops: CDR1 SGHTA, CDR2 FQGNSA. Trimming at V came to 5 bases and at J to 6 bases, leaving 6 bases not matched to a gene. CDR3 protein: CASSPTSGSIEQYF. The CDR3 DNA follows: TGTGCCAGCAGCCCAACTAGCGGGAGTATCGAGCAGTACTTC.

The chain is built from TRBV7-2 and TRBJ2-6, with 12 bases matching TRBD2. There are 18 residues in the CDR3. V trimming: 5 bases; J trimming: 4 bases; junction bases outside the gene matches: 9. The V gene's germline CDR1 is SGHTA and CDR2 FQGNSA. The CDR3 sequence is CASSARLAGAAGANVLTF. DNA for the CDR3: TGTGCCAGCAGCGCCCGACTAGCGGGAGCGGCGGGGGCCAACGTCCTGACTTTC.